Sequencing of this T cell receptor beta chain was carried out in a study of identical twins. Whole-study findings and limits: Modelling underestimated the level of out-of-frame TCR alpha sharing observed in monozygotic twins. The same donors were not followed; conclusions instead depended on cross-sectional statistical analysis.

This CDR3 contains 14 residues. Germline V CDR1 and CDR2: MDHEN, SYDVKM. V lost 5 bases to trimming and J lost 3 bases, with 13 bases between them. This clonotype was counted between two and nine times. Its antigen is not identified. Template switching added a universal primer binding site, and final cDNA carried unique molecular identifiers. TCRdb passed the 5' RACE reads through MiXCR, listing each CDR3 protein once. The sample gives hundreds of thousands of distinct CDR3 sequences, 8% to 9% of which show up once; about 2.1% is in the top ten. Another study also made use of these data, one on yellow fever vaccine responses in identical twins. This second study says: Twins reportedly showed a vaccine T cell response that seemed partly convergent and partly personalized.

This TCR was sampled from a woman aged 18-30 years in good health. Sequencing was performed on memory (CD45RO+) T cells sorted from blood. This chain joins TRBV28 and TRBJ1-1; possible D gene TRBD1, 6 bases. For the CDR3, the DNA is TGTGCCAGCAGTCCAACAGGGAGGTACACTGAAGCTTTCTTT. The encoded protein is CASSPTGRYTEAFF. Full variable domain (outside the CDR3, taken from reference TRBV28 and TRBJ1-1): DVKVTQSSRYLVKRTGEKVFLECVQDMDHENMFWYRQDPGLGLRLIYFSYDVKMKEKGDIPEGYSVSREKKERFSLILESASTNQTSMYLCASSPTGRYTEAFFGQGTRLTVV.